The clone carrying this T cell receptor (beta chain) was recorded only once. The antigen remains unidentified. V was pared by 3 bases and J by 2 bases, with 2 bases of the junction left unmatched. Germline lookup yields CDR1 SGDLS and CDR2 YYNGEE. The CDR3 consists of 15 residues. Here immunoSEQ multiplex PCR was the method, and the copy in TCRdb shows in-frame clones only, minus some. The sample records about 110,000 clones, approximately 86% being singletons. These data come from a study of cytomegalovirus exposure and HLA in healthy donors. Overall study findings and caveats: According to reports, the classifier identified cytomegalovirus status with high specificity and sensitivity.

The sample taken for sequencing was PBMCs. This receptor was taken from a woman aged 18-35 years in good health and CMV-seronegative. V gene TRBV9 combines with J gene TRBJ2-7, with 13 positions matching TRBD2. The CDR3, as DNA: TGTGCCAGCAGCGGGACTAGCGGGGGAGCCTACGAGCAGTACTTC. It is translated as CASSGTSGGAYEQYF. Using reference TRBV9 and TRBJ2-7 for the parts outside the CDR3, the full variable domain is DSGVTQTPKHLITATGQRVTLRCSPRSGDLSVYWYQQSLDQGLQFLIQYYNGEERAKGNILERFSAQQFPDLHSELNLSSLELGDSALYFCASSGTSGGAYEQYFGPGTRLTVT.